The clone carrying this TCR beta chain has ten or more counts. Its antigen is as yet unknown. The sample originates from a study of regulatory T cells in long-lasting Graves disease. Arm-PCR of CDR3 regions and iRepertoire HTBI primers were the basis on which TCR beta libraries were built. TCRdb recomputed calls from the multiplex PCR reads with MiXCR, one row per CDR3 protein. The sample lists a few hundred thousand distinct CDR3 sequences; 10% to 15% were seen once. Time point meaning: newly diagnosed GD, antithyroid drugs for less than 3 months. Preparation of the TCR library used RNA extracted from PBMCs. Study-wide results and limits: Authors noted too few samples as a limitation. The study examined only peripheral blood, not thyroid tissue.

The same data also contributed to another study, on T cells in Graves' hyperthyroidism and ophthalmopathy. From that second work: HTBI primers were used for first-round RT-PCR of the TCR CDR3.

Material: peripheral blood mononuclear cells (PBMCs), obtained at new diagnosis, from a patient treated with antithyroid drugs. The sequence derives from a woman under 30 with Graves disease.

The CDR3 coding sequence is TGTGCCAGCACGCGGACAGTAGACAATGAAAAACTGTTTTTT. Translation: CASTRTVDNEKLFF. V usage is TRBV9 and J usage is TRBJ1-4; TRBD1 might be the D (6 bases). CDR3 length: 14 amino acids. The germline CDR1 and CDR2 sequences are SGDLS and YYNGEE. V lost 6 bases to trimming and J lost 5 bases, with 14 bases between them.